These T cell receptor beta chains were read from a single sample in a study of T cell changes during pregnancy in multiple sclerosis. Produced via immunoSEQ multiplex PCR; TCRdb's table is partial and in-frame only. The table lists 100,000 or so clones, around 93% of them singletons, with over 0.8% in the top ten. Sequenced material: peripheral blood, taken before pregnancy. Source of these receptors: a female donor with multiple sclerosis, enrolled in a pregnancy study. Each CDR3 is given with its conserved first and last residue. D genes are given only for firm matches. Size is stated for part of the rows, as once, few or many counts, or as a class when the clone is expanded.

CDR3 protein: CASSSRRGNEQYF
CDR3 DNA: TGTGCCAGCAGCTCCCGTCGGGGTAACGAGCAGTACTTC
D gene: .
clone size: .
J gene: TRBJ2-7
V gene: TRBV7-8

CDR3 protein: CASSDGTSGRDTQYF
CDR3 DNA: TGTGCCAGCAGCGATGGGACTAGCGGGCGAGATACGCAGTATTTT
D gene: TRBD2
clone size: .
J gene: TRBJ2-3
V gene: TRBV5-4

CDR3 protein: CASFPRDRGNTGELFF
CDR3 DNA: TGTGCCTCCTTCCCCCGGGACAGGGGGAACACCGGGGAGCTGTTTTTT
D gene: TRBD1
clone size: .
J gene: TRBJ2-2
V gene: TRBV6-6

CDR3 protein: CASMGFRTGLPGYTF
CDR3 DNA: TGTGCCAGTATGGGATTCCGGACAGGGTTGCCTGGCTACACCTTC
D gene: TRBD1
clone size: .
J gene: TRBJ1-2
V gene: TRBV19

CDR3 protein: CASGRPGQKGGYTF
CDR3 DNA: TGTGCTAGTGGACGACCGGGACAGAAAGGTGGCTACACCTTC
D gene: TRBD1
clone size: .
J gene: TRBJ1-2
V gene: TRBV12-5

CDR3 protein: CASSPGAANQPQHF
CDR3 DNA: TGTGCCAGCTCACCAGGGGCGGCTAATCAGCCCCAGCATTTT
D gene: .
clone size: .
J gene: TRBJ1-5
V gene: TRBV18

CDR3 protein: CASSFHSLFRTDTQYF
CDR3 DNA: TGTGCCAGCAGTTTTCACAGTCTCTTCCGCACAGATACGCAGTATTTT
D gene: .
clone size: .
J gene: TRBJ2-3
V gene: TRBV27

CDR3 protein: CASSWGPRTYTDTQYF
CDR3 DNA: TGTGCCAGCAGCTGGGGGCCCAGGACCTACACAGATACGCAGTATTTT
D gene: .
clone size: .
J gene: TRBJ2-3
V gene: TRBV13

CDR3 protein: CASSSTDLLGRPHNEQFF
CDR3 DNA: TGTGCCAGCAGTTCCACAGACTTACTAGGGAGGCCTCACAATGAGCAGTTCTTC
D gene: .
clone size: .
J gene: TRBJ2-1
V gene: TRBV27

CDR3 protein: CATSSRLFSYEQYF
CDR3 DNA: TGTGCCACCAGCTCTAGACTCTTCTCCTACGAGCAGTACTTC
D gene: .
clone size: .
J gene: TRBJ2-7
V gene: TRBV15

CDR3 protein: CASSLVTSHNEQFF
CDR3 DNA: TGTGCCAGCAGCTTAGTAACTAGCCACAATGAGCAGTTCTTC
D gene: .
clone size: .
J gene: TRBJ2-1
V gene: TRBV7-2

CDR3 protein: CASSEGQGNEKLFF
CDR3 DNA: TGTGCCAGCAGCGAGGGACAGGGTAATGAAAAACTGTTTTTT
D gene: TRBD1
clone size: .
J gene: TRBJ1-4
V gene: TRBV9

CDR3 protein: CTSSQSSGRANTGELFF
CDR3 DNA: TGCACCAGCAGCCAGAGTAGCGGGAGAGCCAACACCGGGGAGCTGTTTTTT
D gene: .
clone size: .
J gene: TRBJ2-2
V gene: TRBV1

CDR3 protein: CAAQQGANQETQYF
CDR3 DNA: TGTGCCGCGCAACAGGGGGCGAACCAAGAGACCCAGTACTTC
D gene: TRBD1
clone size: .
J gene: TRBJ2-5
V gene: TRBV10-3

CDR3 protein: CASSYQTVGGREKLFF
CDR3 DNA: TGTGCCAGCAGCTATCAAACCGTCGGGGGGCGTGAAAAACTGTTTTTT
D gene: .
clone size: .
J gene: TRBJ1-4
V gene: TRBV27

CDR3 protein: CASSGTGTSGRAMGTGELFF
CDR3 DNA: TGTGCCAGCAGCGGGACCGGGACTAGCGGGAGAGCGATGGGCACCGGGGAGCTGTTTTTT
D gene: TRBD2
clone size: .
J gene: TRBJ2-2
V gene: TRBV5-4

CDR3 protein: CASSLVLMTGGYGYTF
CDR3 DNA: TGTGCCAGCAGTTTGGTACTCATGACAGGGGGCTATGGCTACACCTTC
D gene: TRBD1
clone size: .
J gene: TRBJ1-2
V gene: TRBV28

CDR3 protein: CASSPGTAMNTEAFF
CDR3 DNA: TGTGCCAGCAGCCCCGGGACAGCGATGAACACTGAAGCTTTCTTT
D gene: TRBD1
clone size: once
J gene: TRBJ1-1
V gene: TRBV5-4

CDR3 protein: CASSLRGQGRDEQYF
CDR3 DNA: TGTGCCAGCAGCTTACGTGGACAGGGGAGGGACGAGCAGTACTTC
D gene: TRBD1
clone size: few
J gene: TRBJ2-7
V gene: TRBV11-3

CDR3 protein: CASTSGTSGYEQYF
CDR3 DNA: TGTGCCAGCACCTCTGGGACTAGCGGCTACGAGCAGTACTTC
D gene: TRBD2
clone size: .
J gene: TRBJ2-7
V gene: TRBV13

CDR3 protein: CASSQVATGGQGSNEKLFF
CDR3 DNA: TGCGCCAGCAGCCAAGTTGCCACAGGAGGACAGGGATCTAATGAAAAACTGTTTTTT
D gene: TRBD1
clone size: .
J gene: TRBJ1-4
V gene: TRBV4-1

CDR3 protein: CASSHQTGHEQYF
CDR3 DNA: TGTGCCAGCAGCCACCAGACAGGGCACGAGCAGTACTTC
D gene: TRBD1
clone size: .
J gene: TRBJ2-7
V gene: TRBV27

CDR3 protein: CASSFITGELFF
CDR3 DNA: TGTGCCAGCAGCTTTATCACCGGGGAGCTGTTTTTT
D gene: .
clone size: .
J gene: TRBJ2-2
V gene: TRBV5-4

CDR3 protein: CAWSHLTLGLAGEGETQYF
CDR3 DNA: TGTGCCTGGAGTCATCTTACCCTGGGACTAGCGGGAGAGGGAGAGACCCAGTACTTC
D gene: TRBD2
clone size: once
J gene: TRBJ2-5
V gene: TRBV30

CDR3 protein: CASTQDRATDTQYF
CDR3 DNA: TGCGCCAGCACCCAGGACAGGGCCACAGATACGCAGTATTTT
D gene: TRBD1
clone size: .
J gene: TRBJ2-3
V gene: TRBV5-1

CDR3 protein: CASSLALTSGGQETQYF
CDR3 DNA: TGCGCCAGCAGCTTGGCCCTAACTAGCGGGGGTCAAGAGACCCAGTACTTC
D gene: TRBD2
clone size: once
J gene: TRBJ2-5
V gene: TRBV5-1

CDR3 protein: CASSLGPLYGYTF
CDR3 DNA: TGTGCCAGCAGTTTGGGGCCCCTCTATGGCTACACCTTC
D gene: .
clone size: .
J gene: TRBJ1-2
V gene: TRBV27

CDR3 protein: CATSRDAGDSYEQYF
CDR3 DNA: TGTGCCACCAGCAGAGACGCGGGGGACTCCTACGAGCAGTACTTC
D gene: TRBD2
clone size: .
J gene: TRBJ2-7
V gene: TRBV15

CDR3 protein: CASSDIAGANTGELFF
CDR3 DNA: TGTGCCAGCAGTGACATCGCAGGGGCGAACACCGGGGAGCTGTTTTTT
D gene: .
clone size: .
J gene: TRBJ2-2
V gene: TRBV6-1

CDR3 protein: CASSSLGLGGVWSYEQYF
CDR3 DNA: TGTGCCAGCAGCTCCCTGGGGTTGGGGGGAGTGTGGTCCTACGAGCAGTACTTC
D gene: .
clone size: .
J gene: TRBJ2-7
V gene: TRBV7-9

CDR3 protein: CASSILDRGGTDTQYF
CDR3 DNA: TGTGCCAGCAGCATCCTCGACAGGGGGGGAACAGATACGCAGTATTTT
D gene: TRBD1
clone size: .
J gene: TRBJ2-3
V gene: TRBV7-9